The rows below give T cell receptor beta chains drawn from one sample of a study of blood T cell repertoires in COVID-19. The table came from immunoSEQ multiplex PCR; TCRdb's copy has only in-frame clones and leaves some out. Of 400,000 to 450,000 clones listed, approximately 88% are singletons. Material for sequencing was peripheral blood. The receptors stem from a woman aged 50 to 65 with COVID-19, enrolled during active disease. Each CDR3 is given with its conserved first and last residue. D genes are given only for firm matches. Some rows have no size entry. The others give once, few or many, or a class for an expanded clone.

CDR3,DNA,D,V,J,size
CATSDHRDRDEKLFF,TGTGCCACCAGTGACCACCGGGACAGGGATGAAAAACTGTTTTTT,TRBD1,TRBV24-1,TRBJ1-4,-
CASSYSSGLARDTQYF,TGTGCCAGCAGCTACTCCTCGGGACTAGCGAGAGATACGCAGTATTTT,TRBD2,TRBV11-3,TRBJ2-3,-
CASSKAGGLNTEAFF,TGTGCCAGCAGCAAGGCCGGCGGATTGAACACTGAAGCTTTCTTT,-,TRBV4-2,TRBJ1-1,few
CASSQGSSTDTQYF,TGTGCCAGCAGTCAGGGGTCTAGCACAGATACGCAGTATTTT,-,TRBV6-5,TRBJ2-3,-
CASSEFADYGYTF,TGTGCCAGCAGTGAATTTGCGGACTATGGCTACACCTTC,-,TRBV6-1,TRBJ1-2,-
CASSTNRDNSPLHF,TGTGCCAGTAGTACGAACCGAGATAATTCACCCCTCCACTTT,-,TRBV19,TRBJ1-6,-
CASSFSGVPGELFF,TGTGCCAGCAGCTTCTCAGGGGTTCCCGGGGAGCTGTTTTTT,-,TRBV7-3,TRBJ2-2,-
CASSHRLAGSSYNEQFF,TGTGCCAGCAGCCATCGACTAGCGGGGAGCTCCTACAATGAGCAGTTCTTC,TRBD2,TRBV28,TRBJ2-1,-
CASSPRTEGPYNSPLHF,TGTGCCAGCAGCCCCCGGACGGAGGGACCCTATAATTCACCCCTCCACTTT,-,TRBV5-5,TRBJ1-6,-
CASSPTGTGPEAFF,TGCGCCAGCAGCCCGACAGGAACCGGCCCTGAAGCTTTCTTT,-,TRBV4-1,TRBJ1-1,-
CASSYTGGAGANVLTF,TGTGCCAGCAGCTACACAGGGGGCGCTGGGGCCAACGTCCTGACTTTC,TRBD1,TRBV7-9,TRBJ2-6,-
CASSLGQGARNEQFF,TGTGCCAGCAGCCTGGGACAGGGGGCGCGCAATGAGCAGTTCTTC,TRBD1,TRBV11-3,TRBJ2-1,-
CASSIAGYESLSSYNSPLHF,TGTGCCAGTAGTATAGCCGGGTATGAATCGTTAAGCTCCTATAATTCACCCCTCCACTTT,-,TRBV19,TRBJ1-6,once